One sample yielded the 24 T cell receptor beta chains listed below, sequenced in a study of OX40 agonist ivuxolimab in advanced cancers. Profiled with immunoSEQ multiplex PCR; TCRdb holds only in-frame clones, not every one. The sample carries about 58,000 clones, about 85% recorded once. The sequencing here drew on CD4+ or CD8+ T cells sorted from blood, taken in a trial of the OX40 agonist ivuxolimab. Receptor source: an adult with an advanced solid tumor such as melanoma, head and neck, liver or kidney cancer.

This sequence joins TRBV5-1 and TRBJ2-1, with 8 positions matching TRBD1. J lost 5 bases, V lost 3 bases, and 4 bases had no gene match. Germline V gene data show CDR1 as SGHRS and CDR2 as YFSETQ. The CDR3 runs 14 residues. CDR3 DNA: TGCGCCAGCAGCTCCGGGACAGGTGACAATGAGCAGTTCTTC. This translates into CASSSGTGDNEQFF.

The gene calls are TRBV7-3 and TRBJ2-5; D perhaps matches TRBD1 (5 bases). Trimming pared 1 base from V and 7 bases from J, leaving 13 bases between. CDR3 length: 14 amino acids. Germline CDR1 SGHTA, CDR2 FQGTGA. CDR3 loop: CASSLKGQGATQYF. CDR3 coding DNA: TGTGCCAGCAGCTTAAAAGGGCAGGGCGCGACCCAGTACTTC.

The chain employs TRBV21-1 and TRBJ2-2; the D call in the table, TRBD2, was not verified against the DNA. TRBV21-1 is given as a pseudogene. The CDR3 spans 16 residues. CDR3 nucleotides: TGTGCCAGCAGCAGTACTAGCGGGAAGAACACCGGGGAGCTGTTTTTT. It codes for CASSSTSGKNTGELFF.

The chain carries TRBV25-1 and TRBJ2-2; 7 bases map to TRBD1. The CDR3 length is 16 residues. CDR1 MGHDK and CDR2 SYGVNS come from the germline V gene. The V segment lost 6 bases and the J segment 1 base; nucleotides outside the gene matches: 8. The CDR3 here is CASSKPWTGNTGELFF. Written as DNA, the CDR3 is TGTGCCAGCAGCAAACCCTGGACAGGGAACACCGGGGAGCTGTTTTTT. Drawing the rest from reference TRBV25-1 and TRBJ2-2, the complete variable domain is EADIYQTPRYLVIGTGKKITLECSQTMGHDKMYWYQQDPGMELHLIHYSYGVNSTEKGDLSSESTVSRIRTEHFPLTLESARPSHTSQYLCASSKPWTGNTGELFFGEGSRLTVL.

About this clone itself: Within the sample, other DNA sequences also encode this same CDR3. CDR3 in DNA: TGCGCCAGCAGCTTGGAAGAGACCCAGTACTTC. Translated, it gives CASSLEETQYF. The genes are TRBV5-1 and TRBJ2-5, with D hard to call. Germline V lookup: CDR1 SGHRS, CDR2 YFSETQ. The CDR3 runs to 11 residues. V shed 0 bases and J shed 3 bases, with 0 bases lying between them. Combining the CDR3 with reference TRBV5-1 and TRBJ2-5 gives the whole variable domain KAGVTQTPRYLIKTRGQQVTLSCSPISGHRSVSWYQQTPGQGLQFLFEYFSETQRNKGNFPGRFSGRQFSNSRSEMNVSTLELGDSALYLCASSLEETQYFGPGTRLLVL.

The DNA of the CDR3 is TGCGCCAGCAGCCAAGCCACAGGGGGCGCGGTCCGGGAGACCCAGTACTTC. Residues: CASSQATGGAVRETQYF. V is TRBV4-1 and J is TRBJ2-5, with TRBD1 matching over 9 bases. J was trimmed by 5 bases and V by 1 base; bases with no gene match: 11. This CDR3 has 17 residues. CDR1 is MGHRA, CDR2 YSYEKL, per germline.

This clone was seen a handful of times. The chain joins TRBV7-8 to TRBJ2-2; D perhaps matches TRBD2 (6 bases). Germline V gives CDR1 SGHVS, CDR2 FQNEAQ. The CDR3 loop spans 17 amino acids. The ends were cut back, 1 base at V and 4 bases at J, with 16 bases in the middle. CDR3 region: CASSLGGLGSITGELFF. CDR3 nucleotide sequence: TGTGCCAGCAGCTTAGGGGGACTGGGAAGTATCACCGGGGAGCTGTTTTTT.

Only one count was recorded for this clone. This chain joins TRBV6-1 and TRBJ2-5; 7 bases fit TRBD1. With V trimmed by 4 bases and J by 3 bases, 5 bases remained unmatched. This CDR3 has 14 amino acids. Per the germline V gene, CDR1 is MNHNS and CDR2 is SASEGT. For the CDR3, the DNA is TGTGCCAGCAGTGTATTGGGACAGAAAGAGACCCAGTACTTC. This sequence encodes CASSVLGQKETQYF.

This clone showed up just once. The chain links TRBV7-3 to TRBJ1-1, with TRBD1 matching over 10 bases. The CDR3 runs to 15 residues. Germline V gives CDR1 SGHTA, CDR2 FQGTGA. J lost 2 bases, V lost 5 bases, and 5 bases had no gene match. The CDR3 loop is CASSPTGGLNTEAFF. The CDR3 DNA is TGTGCCAGCAGCCCGACAGGGGGCTTAAACACTGAAGCTTTCTTT.

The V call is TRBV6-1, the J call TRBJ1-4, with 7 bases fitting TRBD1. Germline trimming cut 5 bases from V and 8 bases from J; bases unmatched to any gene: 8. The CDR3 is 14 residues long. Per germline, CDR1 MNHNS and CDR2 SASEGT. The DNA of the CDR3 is TGTGCCAGCAGTCGACAGGGTTCGGGCGAAAAACTGTTTTTT. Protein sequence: CASSRQGSGEKLFF.

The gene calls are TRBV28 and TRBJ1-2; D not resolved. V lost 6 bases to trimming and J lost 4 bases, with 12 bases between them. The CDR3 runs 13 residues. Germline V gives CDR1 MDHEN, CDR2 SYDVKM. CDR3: CASRPDGSYGYTF. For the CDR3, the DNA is TGTGCCAGCAGACCGGACGGAAGCTATGGCTACACCTTC.

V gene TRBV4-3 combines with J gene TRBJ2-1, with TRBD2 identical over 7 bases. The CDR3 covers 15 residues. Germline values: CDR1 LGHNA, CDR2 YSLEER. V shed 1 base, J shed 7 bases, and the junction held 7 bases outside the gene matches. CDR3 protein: CASSQAAGVGNEQFF. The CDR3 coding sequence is TGCGCCAGCAGCCAAGCGGCGGGAGTGGGAAATGAGCAGTTCTTC.

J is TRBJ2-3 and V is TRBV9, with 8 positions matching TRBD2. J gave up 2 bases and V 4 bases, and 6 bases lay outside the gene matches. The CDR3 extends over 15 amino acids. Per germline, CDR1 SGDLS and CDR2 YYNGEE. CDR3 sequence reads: CASSSGSLNTDTQYF. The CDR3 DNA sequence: TGTGCCAGCAGCAGCGGGAGCCTCAACACAGATACGCAGTATTTT.

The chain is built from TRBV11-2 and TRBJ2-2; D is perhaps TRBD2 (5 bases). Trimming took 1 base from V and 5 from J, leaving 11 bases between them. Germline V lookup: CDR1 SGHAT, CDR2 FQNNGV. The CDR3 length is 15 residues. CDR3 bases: TGTGCCAGCAGCTTAGCACGGGGTGGGACCGGGGAGCTGTTTTTT. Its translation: CASSLARGGTGELFF.

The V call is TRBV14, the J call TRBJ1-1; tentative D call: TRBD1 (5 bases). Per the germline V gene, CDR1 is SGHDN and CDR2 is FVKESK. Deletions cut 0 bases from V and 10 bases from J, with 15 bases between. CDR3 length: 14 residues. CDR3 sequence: CASSQERMGVGAFF. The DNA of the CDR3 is TGTGCCAGCAGCCAAGAGCGAATGGGGGTAGGAGCTTTCTTT.

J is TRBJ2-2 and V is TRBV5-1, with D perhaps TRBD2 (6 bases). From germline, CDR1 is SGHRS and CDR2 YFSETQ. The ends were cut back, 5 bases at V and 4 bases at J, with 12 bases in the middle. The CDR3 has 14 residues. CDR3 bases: TGCGCCAGCAGGTTAGCGGCCACCACCGGGGAGCTGTTTTTT. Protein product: CASRLAATTGELFF.

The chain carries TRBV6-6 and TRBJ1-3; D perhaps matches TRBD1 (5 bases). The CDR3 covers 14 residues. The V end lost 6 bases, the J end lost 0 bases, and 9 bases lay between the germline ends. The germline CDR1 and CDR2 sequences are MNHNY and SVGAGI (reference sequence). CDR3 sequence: CASRTVNSGNTIYF. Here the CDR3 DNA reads TGTGCCAGCAGGACAGTAAACTCTGGAAACACCATATATTTT.

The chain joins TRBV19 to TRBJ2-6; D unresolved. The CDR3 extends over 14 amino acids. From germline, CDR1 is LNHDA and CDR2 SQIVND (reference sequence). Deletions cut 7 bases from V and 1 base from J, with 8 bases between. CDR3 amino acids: CASMGWSGANVLTF. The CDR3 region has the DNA TGTGCCAGTATGGGGTGGTCTGGGGCCAACGTCCTGACTTTC.

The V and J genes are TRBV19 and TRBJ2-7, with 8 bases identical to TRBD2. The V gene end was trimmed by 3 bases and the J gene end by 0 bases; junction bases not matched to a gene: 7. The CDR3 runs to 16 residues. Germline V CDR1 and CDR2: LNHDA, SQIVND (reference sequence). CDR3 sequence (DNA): TGTGCCAGTAGTATCGGTGCGGGAGGCCTCTCCTACGAGCAGTACTTC. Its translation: CASSIGAGGLSYEQYF.

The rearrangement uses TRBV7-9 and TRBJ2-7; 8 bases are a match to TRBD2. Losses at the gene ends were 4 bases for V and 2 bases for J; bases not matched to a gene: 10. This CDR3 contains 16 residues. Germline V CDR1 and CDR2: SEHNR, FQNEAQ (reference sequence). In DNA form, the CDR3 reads TGTGCCAGCAGCTACGCGGGCACTAGCGGCCCCTACGAGCAGTACTTC. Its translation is CASSYAGTSGPYEQYF.

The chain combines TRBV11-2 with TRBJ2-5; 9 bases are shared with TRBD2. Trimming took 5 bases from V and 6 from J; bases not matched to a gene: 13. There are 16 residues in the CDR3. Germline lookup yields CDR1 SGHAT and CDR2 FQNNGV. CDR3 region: CASSPTRGAGGKTQYF. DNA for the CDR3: TGTGCCAGCAGCCCGACCCGGGGAGCGGGAGGAAAGACCCAGTACTTC.

This CDR3 reads CASSVGPEDNEQFF. As DNA, the CDR3 is TGTGCCAGCAGCGTAGGCCCGGAAGACAATGAGCAGTTCTTC. The rearrangement uses TRBV9 and TRBJ2-1; D not resolved. Germline V gene data show CDR1 as SGDLS and CDR2 as YYNGEE. V gave up 0 bases and J gave up 5 bases, with 9 bases separating them. There are 14 residues in the CDR3.

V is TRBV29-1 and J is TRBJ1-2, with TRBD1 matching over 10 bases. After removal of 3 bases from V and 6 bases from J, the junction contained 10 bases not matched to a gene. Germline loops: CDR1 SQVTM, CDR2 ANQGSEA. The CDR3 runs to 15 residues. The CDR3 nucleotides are TGCAGCGTTGAGGGCACCGGGACAGGGGTGAATGGCTACACCTTC. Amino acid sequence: CSVEGTGTGVNGYTF.

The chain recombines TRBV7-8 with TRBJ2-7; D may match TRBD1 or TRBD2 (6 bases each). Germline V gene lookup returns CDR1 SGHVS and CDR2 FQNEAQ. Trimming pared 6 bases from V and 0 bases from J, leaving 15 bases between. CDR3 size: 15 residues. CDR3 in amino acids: CASRTGGGSSYEQYF. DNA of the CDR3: TGTGCCAGCAGGACCGGGGGCGGAAGCTCCTACGAGCAGTACTTC.